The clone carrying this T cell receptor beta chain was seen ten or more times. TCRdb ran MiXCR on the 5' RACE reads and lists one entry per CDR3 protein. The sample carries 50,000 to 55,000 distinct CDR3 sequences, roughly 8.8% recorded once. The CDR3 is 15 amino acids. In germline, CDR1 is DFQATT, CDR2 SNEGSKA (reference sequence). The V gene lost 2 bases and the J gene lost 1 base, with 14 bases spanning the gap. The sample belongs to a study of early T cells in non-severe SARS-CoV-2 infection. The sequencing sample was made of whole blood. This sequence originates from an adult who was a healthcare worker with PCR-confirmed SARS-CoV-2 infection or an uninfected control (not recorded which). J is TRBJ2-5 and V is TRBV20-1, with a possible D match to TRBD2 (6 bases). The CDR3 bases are TGCAGTGCTAGACGTATAGCGGAGGCCCAAGAGACCCAGTACTTC. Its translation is CSARRIAEAQETQYF.